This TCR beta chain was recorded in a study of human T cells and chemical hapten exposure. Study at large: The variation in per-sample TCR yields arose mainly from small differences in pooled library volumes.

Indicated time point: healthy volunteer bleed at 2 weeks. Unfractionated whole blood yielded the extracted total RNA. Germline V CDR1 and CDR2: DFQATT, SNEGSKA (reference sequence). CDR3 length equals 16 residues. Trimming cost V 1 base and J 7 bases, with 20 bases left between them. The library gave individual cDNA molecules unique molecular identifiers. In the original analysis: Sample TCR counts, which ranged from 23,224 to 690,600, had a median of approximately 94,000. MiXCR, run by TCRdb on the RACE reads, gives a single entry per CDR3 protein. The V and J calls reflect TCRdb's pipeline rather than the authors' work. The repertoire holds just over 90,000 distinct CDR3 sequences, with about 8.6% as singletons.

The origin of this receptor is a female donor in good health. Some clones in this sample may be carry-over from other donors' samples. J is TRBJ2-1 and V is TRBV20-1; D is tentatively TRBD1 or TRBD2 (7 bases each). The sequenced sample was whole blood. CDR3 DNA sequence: TGCAGTGCTAGAGTTCGGCTAGCTCAGGGGGGGAATGAGCAGTTCTTC. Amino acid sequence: CSARVRLAQGGNEQFF.